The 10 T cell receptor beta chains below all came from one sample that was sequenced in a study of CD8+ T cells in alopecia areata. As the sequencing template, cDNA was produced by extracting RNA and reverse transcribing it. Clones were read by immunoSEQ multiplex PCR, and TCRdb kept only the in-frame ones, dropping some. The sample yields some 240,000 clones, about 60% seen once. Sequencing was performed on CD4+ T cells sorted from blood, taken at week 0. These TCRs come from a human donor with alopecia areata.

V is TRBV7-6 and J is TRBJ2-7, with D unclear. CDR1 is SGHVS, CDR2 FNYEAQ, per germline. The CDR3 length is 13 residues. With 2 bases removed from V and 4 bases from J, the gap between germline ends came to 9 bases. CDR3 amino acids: CASSLSLDYEQYF. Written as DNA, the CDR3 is TGTGCCAGCAGCTTATCTTTGGATTACGAGCAGTACTTC.

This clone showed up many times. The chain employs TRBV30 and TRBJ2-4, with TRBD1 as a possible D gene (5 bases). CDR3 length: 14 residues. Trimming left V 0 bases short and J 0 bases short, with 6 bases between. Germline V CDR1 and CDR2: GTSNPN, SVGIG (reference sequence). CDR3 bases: TGTGCCTGGAGTGTACAGGTAGCCAAAAACATTCAGTACTTC. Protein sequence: CAWSVQVAKNIQYF.

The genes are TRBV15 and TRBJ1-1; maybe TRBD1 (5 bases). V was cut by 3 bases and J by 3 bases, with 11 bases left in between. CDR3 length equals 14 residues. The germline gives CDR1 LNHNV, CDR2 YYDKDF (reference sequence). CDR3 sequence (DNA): TGTGCCACCAGCAGGGACGGGGGGGACACTGAAGCTTTCTTT. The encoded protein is CATSRDGGDTEAFF.

The chain's CDR3 is CASSSGTSGANTGELFF. For the CDR3, the DNA is TGCGCCAGCAGCTCCGGGACTAGCGGCGCAAACACCGGGGAGCTGTTTTTT. The V gene is TRBV5-1, the J gene TRBJ2-2, with 11 bases lining up with TRBD2. Losses at the gene ends were 3 bases for V and 2 bases for J; bases not matched to a gene: 6. Germline-derived CDR1 and CDR2 are SGHRS and YFSETQ. CDR3 size: 17 residues.

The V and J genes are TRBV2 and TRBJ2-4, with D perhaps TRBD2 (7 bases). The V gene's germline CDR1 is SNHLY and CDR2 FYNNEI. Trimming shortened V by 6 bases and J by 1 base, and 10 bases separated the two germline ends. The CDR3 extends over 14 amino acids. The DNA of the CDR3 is TGTGCCAGCAGGGCGGGGGCCGCCAAAAACATTCAGTACTTC. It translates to CASRAGAAKNIQYF.

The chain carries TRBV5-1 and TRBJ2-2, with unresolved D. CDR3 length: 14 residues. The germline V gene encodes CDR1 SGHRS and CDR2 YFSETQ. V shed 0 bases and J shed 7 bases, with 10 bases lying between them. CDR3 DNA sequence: TGCGCCAGCAGCTTGGTGGCAATCAGCGGGGAGCTGTTTTTT. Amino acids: CASSLVAISGELFF.

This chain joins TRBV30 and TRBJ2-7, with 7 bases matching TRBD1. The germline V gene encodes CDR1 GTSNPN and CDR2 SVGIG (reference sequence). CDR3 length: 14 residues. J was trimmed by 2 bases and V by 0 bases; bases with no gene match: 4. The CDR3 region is CAWSVGDRAYEQYF. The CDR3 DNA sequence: TGTGCCTGGAGTGTAGGGGACAGAGCCTACGAGCAGTACTTC.

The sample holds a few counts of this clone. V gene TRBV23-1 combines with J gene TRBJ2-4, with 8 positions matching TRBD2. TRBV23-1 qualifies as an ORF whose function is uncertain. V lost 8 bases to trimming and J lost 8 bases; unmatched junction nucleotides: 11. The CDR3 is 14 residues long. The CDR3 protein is CASVYAGTRDIQYF. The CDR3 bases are TGCGCCAGCGTTTACGCCGGGACTAGGGACATTCAGTACTTC.

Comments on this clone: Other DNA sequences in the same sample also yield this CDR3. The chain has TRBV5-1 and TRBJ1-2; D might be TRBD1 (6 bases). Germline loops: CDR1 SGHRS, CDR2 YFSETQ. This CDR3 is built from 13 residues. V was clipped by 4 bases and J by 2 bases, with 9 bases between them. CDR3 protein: CASSLGTNYGYTF. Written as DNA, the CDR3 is TGCGCCAGCAGCCTAGGGACAAACTATGGCTACACCTTC.

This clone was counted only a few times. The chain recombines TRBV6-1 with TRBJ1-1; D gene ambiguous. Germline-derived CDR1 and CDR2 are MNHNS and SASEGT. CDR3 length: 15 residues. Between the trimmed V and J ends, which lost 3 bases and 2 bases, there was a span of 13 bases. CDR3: CASSDVFGRNTEAFF. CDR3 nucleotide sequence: TGTGCCAGCAGTGACGTTTTTGGCAGAAACACTGAAGCTTTCTTT.